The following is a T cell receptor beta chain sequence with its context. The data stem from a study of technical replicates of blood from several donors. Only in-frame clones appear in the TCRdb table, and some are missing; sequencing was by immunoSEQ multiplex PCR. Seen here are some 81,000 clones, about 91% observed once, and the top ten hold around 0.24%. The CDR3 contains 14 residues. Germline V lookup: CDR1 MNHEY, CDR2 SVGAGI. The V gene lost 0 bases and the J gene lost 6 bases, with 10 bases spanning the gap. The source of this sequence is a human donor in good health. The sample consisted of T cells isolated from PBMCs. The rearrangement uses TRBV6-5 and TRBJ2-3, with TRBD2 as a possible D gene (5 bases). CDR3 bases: TGTGCCAGCAGTTACTCGAGAGGGTCCGATACGCAGTATTTT. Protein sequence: CASSYSRGSDTQYF.